The 9 T cell receptor beta chains listed next were all sequenced from one sample in a study of T-cell memory formation after mild COVID-19. TCRdb re-derived calls from the 5' RACE reads in MiXCR, one entry per CDR3 protein. The data show 500,000 to 650,000 distinct CDR3 sequences, roughly 21% seen once. Sample: PBMCs or a T cell subset sorted from them (not recorded which). The source is an adult woman who had mild COVID-19 (a few samples of this study predate the infection). Cell type and time point are not known.

This clonotype has just a few counts. The V call is TRBV5-1, the J call TRBJ2-1; D may match TRBD1 or TRBD2 (6 bases each). Trimming took off 0 bases at V and 3 bases at J, with 13 bases between the two ends. In germline, CDR1 is SGHRS, CDR2 YFSETQ. There are 16 residues in the CDR3. In DNA form, the CDR3 reads TGCGCCAGCAGCTTGGAAGGGGGGCAAAGCTACAATGAGCAGTTCTTC. It codes for CASSLEGGQSYNEQFF.

The chain couples TRBV6-6 to TRBJ2-1, with D tentatively TRBD2 (5 bases). The V end was cut by 6 bases, the J end by 4 bases, with 10 bases between. The length of the CDR3 is 13 residues. Per germline, CDR1 MNHNY and CDR2 SVGAGI (reference sequence). The CDR3 region has the DNA TGTGCCAGCAGCCGACGGGGATACAATGAGCAGTTCTTC. This sequence encodes CASSRRGYNEQFF.

The V gene is TRBV29-1, the J gene TRBJ2-1; D is ambiguous. The CDR3 length is 10 residues. The V gene lost 0 bases and the J gene lost 6 bases, with 0 bases spanning the gap. The germline V gene has CDR1 SQVTM and CDR2 ANQGSEA. CDR3 in DNA: TGCAGCGTTGAAGACAATGAGCAGTTCTTC. Its protein product is CSVEDNEQFF.

This clonotype was observed a few times. The chain has TRBV24-1 and TRBJ2-7; no reliable D call. Germline CDR1 KGHDR, CDR2 SFDVKD. The V end lost 1 base, the J end lost 5 bases, and 11 bases lay between the germline ends. This CDR3 contains 14 residues. The CDR3 is CATSDFGAGNEQYF. CDR3 DNA: TGTGCCACCAGTGATTTCGGCGCCGGCAACGAGCAGTACTTC.

The table lists this clonotype with a few counts. The chain recombines TRBV18 with TRBJ2-3; 9 bases fit TRBD2. The CDR3 runs 14 residues. V lost 4 bases, J lost 6 bases, and 5 bases stayed unmatched. Germline CDR1 KGHSH, CDR2 LQKENI. The CDR3 is CASSQQREADTQYF. CDR3 in DNA: TGTGCCAGCTCACAGCAGCGGGAGGCCGATACGCAGTATTTT.

The chain recombines TRBV9 with TRBJ1-1; D call uncertain. V was pared by 0 bases and J by 0 bases, with 9 bases between. The CDR3 contains 15 residues. Germline CDR1 is SGDLS and CDR2 is YYNGEE. CDR3 DNA sequence: TGTGCCAGCAGCGTAGAATCAGCCATGAACACTGAAGCTTTCTTT. Its translation: CASSVESAMNTEAFF.

The V gene is TRBV3-1, the J gene TRBJ2-2; 10 bases fit TRBD1. CDR1 and CDR2 (germline): LGHDT, YNNKEL (reference sequence). V was clipped by 4 bases and J by 4 bases; unmatched bases: 3. CDR3 length: 15 residues. The CDR3 loop reads CASSRGDRGTGELFF. In nucleotides, the CDR3 is TGTGCCAGCAGCCGAGGGGACAGGGGCACCGGGGAGCTGTTTTTT.

This sequence joins TRBV12-3 or TRBV12-4 and TRBJ2-1; a possible D gene is TRBD2 (6 bases). The V end was cut by 7 bases, the J end by 7 bases, with 26 bases between. The CDR3 is 17 amino acids. CDR3 nucleotide sequence: TGTGCCAGCACGCCCTCATTTGGGACTCATCTTACAAATGAGCAGTTCTTC. Residues: CASTPSFGTHLTNEQFF.

This chain links TRBV7-9 with TRBJ2-1, with D perhaps TRBD1 (6 bases). Trimming removed 2 bases from V and 8 bases from J, with 19 bases in between. Germline CDR1 SEHNR, CDR2 FQNEAQ (reference sequence). CDR3 length equals 16 residues. This CDR3 is CASSLIVGRGTDEQFF. The CDR3 nucleotides read TGTGCCAGCAGCTTAATTGTGGGCAGGGGTACGGATGAGCAGTTCTTC.